Listed here are 22 T cell receptor beta chains from one sample, sequenced in a study of T cells after yellow fever vaccination. From the 5' RACE reads, TCRdb called clonotypes with MiXCR, one entry per CDR3 protein. The table shows 610,000 or so distinct CDR3 sequences, with roughly an eighth occurring only once. Sequenced here: PBMCs, sampled on the day of the yellow fever booster vaccination. The receptors were sampled from a man aged 25 to 40 who received the YFV17D yellow fever vaccine.

In its sample, this clonotype was seen a few times. A junction end diverges from the germline sequence, so it may reflect a read error. V gene TRBV7-9 combines with J gene TRBJ2-6, with 8 bases fitting TRBD2. The CDR3 is 13 amino acids. CDR1 and CDR2 (germline): SEHNR, FQNEAQ (reference sequence). The CDR3: CGGAGAGANVLTF. The DNA of the CDR3 is TGCGGGGGGGCGGGAGCTGGGGCCAACGTCCTGACTTTC. The entire variable domain, with the rest obtained from reference TRBV7-9 and TRBJ2-6, is as follows: DTGVSQNPRHKITKRGQNVTFRCDPISEHNRLYWYRQTLGQGPEFLTYFQNEAQLEKSRLLSDRFSAERPKGSFSTLEIQRTEQGDSAMYLCGGAGAGANVLTFGAGSRLTVL.

The V call is TRBV15, the J call TRBJ2-5; D possibly matches TRBD1 or TRBD2 (7 bases each). The V end was cut by 1 base, the J end by 4 bases, with 16 bases between. This CDR3 is 16 amino acids long. Germline CDR1 and CDR2: LNHNV and YYDKDF (reference sequence). CDR3 protein: CATSRVGGTVPETQYF. The CDR3 DNA is TGTGCCACCAGCAGAGTGGGGGGGACAGTTCCAGAGACCCAGTACTTC.

The table lists this clonotype with a few counts. Its ends do not fully match the called genes, so a read error is possible. V gene TRBV7-9 combines with J gene TRBJ1-1, with TRBD1 as a possible D gene (6 bases). In germline, CDR1 is SEHNR, CDR2 FQNEAQ (reference sequence). The CDR3 spans 13 residues. The CDR3 reads CVSSFYRDLEAFF. The CDR3 DNA is TGTGTCAGCAGCTTTTACAGGGACCTTGAAGCTTTCTTT.

The chain is built from TRBV7-2 and TRBJ2-1, with D unclear. The germline V gene encodes CDR1 SGHTA and CDR2 FQGNSA. The CDR3 consists of 15 residues. Trimming pared 1 base from V and 8 bases from J, leaving 15 bases between. As DNA, the CDR3 is TGTGCCAGCAGCTTAGTGCCTACCCACCTGGATGAGCAGTTCTTC. It translates to CASSLVPTHLDEQFF.

This clonotype was observed a handful of times. This rearrangement joins TRBV29-1 to TRBJ2-5; the match to TRBD1 covers 7 bases. Losses at the gene ends were 7 bases for V and 5 bases for J; bases not matched to a gene: 7. The CDR3 runs to 12 residues. Germline V gives CDR1 SQVTM, CDR2 ANQGSEA. CDR3 nucleotides: TGCAGCGGGATGACAGGGTGGGAGACCCAGTACTTC. Amino acid sequence: CSGMTGWETQYF. Drawing the rest from reference TRBV29-1 and TRBJ2-5, the complete variable domain is SAVISQKPSRDICQRGTSLTIQCQVDSQVTMMFWYRQQPGQSLTLIATANQGSEATYESGFVIDKFPISRPNLTFSTLTVSNMSPEDSSIYLCSGMTGWETQYFGPGTRLLVL.

The chain uses TRBV7-6 and TRBJ1-6; unclear D gene. Germline CDR1 and CDR2: SGHVS and FNYEAQ. The V and J ends lost 6 bases and 10 bases respectively, with 16 bases between them. The CDR3 is made up of 14 amino acids. The CDR3 is CASRGTVVGSPLHF. The CDR3 DNA sequence: TGTGCCAGCAGGGGCACGGTGGTAGGGTCACCCCTCCACTTT. The full variable domain, rest sourced from reference TRBV7-6 and TRBJ1-6, is GAGVSQSPRYKVTKRGQDVALRCDPISGHVSLYWYRQALGQGPEFLTYFNYEAQQDKSGLPNDRFSAERPEGSISTLTIQRTEQRDSAMYRCASRGTVVGSPLHFGNGTRLTVT.

This clonotype was recorded at least ten times. The DNA for the CDR3 is TGCAGTGCTAGGCTGGGTGAGACGGAGCAGTACTTC. It yields the protein CSARLGETEQYF. V usage is TRBV20-1 and J usage is TRBJ2-7; D gene unclear. The germline V and J ends were trimmed by 3 bases and 7 bases, with 13 bases remaining between them. This CDR3 is built from 12 residues. In germline, CDR1 is DFQATT, CDR2 SNEGSKA (reference sequence).

This clonotype was observed a handful of times. This chain uses TRBV15 with TRBJ2-2; D ambiguous. V was cut by 0 bases and J by 0 bases, with 11 bases left in between. Germline lookup yields CDR1 LNHNV and CDR2 YYDKDF (reference sequence). The CDR3 contains 17 residues. The DNA of the CDR3 is TGTGCCACCAGCAGAGATTTGGGGAAAGCGAACACCGGGGAGCTGTTTTTT. Amino acid sequence: CATSRDLGKANTGELFF.

The rearrangement links TRBV20-1 to TRBJ1-2, with no clear D. The germline CDR1 and CDR2 sequences are DFQATT and SNEGSKA (reference sequence). The CDR3 is 11 amino acids. Trimming cost V 5 bases and J 4 bases, with 8 bases left between them. The CDR3 nucleotides are TGCAGTGCTGGATCCTCCTATGGCTACACCTTC. Translated, it gives CSAGSSYGYTF.

Turning to this clonotype: Germline and junction disagree at one end, which may indicate a read error. The chain is built from TRBV6-5 and TRBJ1-2; D not certain. Germline V gives CDR1 MNHEY, CDR2 SVGAGI. The CDR3 length is 14 residues. The CDR3 sequence is CDSSYVEPTYGYTF. For the CDR3, the DNA is TGTGACAGCAGTTACGTGGAACCAACCTATGGCTACACCTTC.

This chain links TRBV20-1 with TRBJ2-7; D gene unclear. V was pared by 0 bases and J by 5 bases, with 17 bases between. The CDR3 runs to 15 residues. CDR1 and CDR2 (germline): DFQATT, SNEGSKA (reference sequence). The CDR3 nucleotides are TGCAGTGCTAGAGACGGCCAGCGCCAATTTGACGAGCAGTACTTC. Translating it yields CSARDGQRQFDEQYF.

The rearrangement uses TRBV5-1 and TRBJ2-1, with 10 bases identical to TRBD2. Unmatched junction bases numbered 4, after V lost 0 bases and J lost 7 bases. The CDR3 length is 15 residues. Germline lookup yields CDR1 SGHRS and CDR2 YFSETQ. The CDR3 loop reads CASSLGVAGGNEQFF. In nucleotides, the CDR3 is TGCGCCAGCAGCTTGGGAGTAGCGGGAGGAAATGAGCAGTTCTTC. Looking up the rest from reference TRBV5-1 and TRBJ2-1 gives the full variable domain: KAGVTQTPRYLIKTRGQQVTLSCSPISGHRSVSWYQQTPGQGLQFLFEYFSETQRNKGNFPGRFSGRQFSNSRSEMNVSTLELGDSALYLCASSLGVAGGNEQFFGPGTRLTVL.

This chain joins TRBV19 and TRBJ2-1; D might be TRBD2 (6 bases). This CDR3 region has 14 residues. Germline CDR1 reads LNHDA; CDR2 reads SQIVND (reference sequence). V was shortened by 8 bases and J by 6 bases, with 17 bases between the two germline ends. The CDR3 DNA sequence: TGTGCCAGTTCGCGGGGCGGAAGTCTCAATGAGCAGTTCTTC. This gives the protein CASSRGGSLNEQFF. The entire variable domain, with the rest obtained from reference TRBV19 and TRBJ2-1, is as follows: DGGITQSPKYLFRKEGQNVTLSCEQNLNHDAMYWYRQDPGQGLRLIYYSQIVNDFQKGDIAEGYSVSREKKESFPLTVTSAQKNPTAFYLCASSRGGSLNEQFFGPGTRLTVL.

The chain combines TRBV5-8 with TRBJ2-6; D tentatively fits TRBD1 or TRBD2 (5 bases each). The germline CDR1 and CDR2 sequences are SGHTS and YDEGEE. Trimming stripped 3 bases from V and 6 bases from J, with 16 bases between. This CDR3 has 16 residues. CDR3 sequence (DNA): TGTGCCAGCAGCTCGGGACCCGCGCCAGCGGCCAACGTCCTGACTTTC. Amino acid sequence: CASSSGPAPAANVLTF.

There are many counts of this clonotype. The chain recombines TRBV11-2 with TRBJ2-2, with 10 bases fitting TRBD1. This CDR3 has 16 residues. The junction had 3 bases not matched to a gene; V was cut back by 1 base and J by 4 bases. Germline CDR1 reads SGHAT; CDR2 reads FQNNGV. CDR3 sequence reads: CASSLARDRGTGELFF. CDR3 bases: TGTGCCAGCAGCTTAGCCCGGGACAGGGGCACCGGGGAGCTGTTTTTT.

This sequence joins TRBV5-6 and TRBJ1-3; 8 bases fit TRBD1. The CDR3 is 14 amino acids. Germline CDR1 reads SGHDT; CDR2 reads YYEEEE. J gave up 2 bases and V 7 bases, and 5 bases lay outside the gene matches. In nucleotides, the CDR3 is TGTGCCAGCCACGACAGGGGAGCTGGAAACACCATATATTTT. Translation gives CASHDRGAGNTIYF.

This clonotype has just a few counts. This rearrangement joins TRBV7-8 to TRBJ2-5; 11 positions agree with TRBD1. Germline V gives CDR1 SGHVS, CDR2 FQNEAQ. The CDR3 contains 17 residues. V lost 3 bases to trimming and J lost 7 bases; unmatched junction nucleotides: 13. CDR3 coding DNA: TGTGCCAGCAGCTTCAGACAGCCCGGGGACAGGGGGTCGACCCAGTACTTC. It encodes CASSFRQPGDRGSTQYF.

This clonotype was seen only a few times. The chain combines TRBV10-3 with TRBJ2-7; 10 nucleotides agree with TRBD2. Unmatched junction bases numbered 6, after V lost 0 bases and J lost 7 bases. Germline V lookup: CDR1 ENHRY, CDR2 SYGVKD. The CDR3 contains 15 residues. The CDR3 nucleotides read TGTGCCATCAGTGAGTCCCAGCGGGAGGGTCAAGAGCAGTACTTC. This codes for CAISESQREGQEQYF.

This clonotype was seen a few times. This chain links TRBV29-1 with TRBJ2-3, with TRBD2 matching 7 bases. In germline, CDR1 is SQVTM, CDR2 ANQGSEA. V trimming: 2 bases; J trimming: 4 bases; junction bases outside the gene matches: 6. This CDR3 has 14 residues. CDR3 loop: CSVEPASGSDTQYF. The CDR3 region has the DNA TGCAGCGTTGAACCGGCTAGCGGATCAGATACGCAGTATTTT.

This clonotype has more than one count but fewer than ten. Here the CDR3 reads CSARTGRETQYF. CDR3 nucleotides: TGCAGTGCTAGGACCGGCCGGGAGACCCAGTACTTC. This chain joins TRBV20-1 and TRBJ2-5; D unclear. V lost 3 bases, J lost 5 bases, and 10 bases lay in between. CDR1 and CDR2 from the germline V gene are DFQATT and SNEGSKA (reference sequence). The CDR3 runs 12 residues.

The J gene is TRBJ2-7, the V gene TRBV5-1; D is unresolved. Germline values: CDR1 SGHRS, CDR2 YFSETQ. Trimming took off 0 bases at V and 0 bases at J, with 10 bases between the two ends. This CDR3 region has 15 residues. In DNA, the CDR3 is TGCGCCAGCAGCTTGGAGTGGAGTAGCTCCTACGAGCAGTACTTC. The encoded protein is CASSLEWSSSYEQYF. The full variable domain, completed using reference TRBV5-1 and TRBJ2-7, is KAGVTQTPRYLIKTRGQQVTLSCSPISGHRSVSWYQQTPGQGLQFLFEYFSETQRNKGNFPGRFSGRQFSNSRSEMNVSTLELGDSALYLCASSLEWSSSYEQYFGPGTRLTVT.

This clonotype was recorded at least ten times. The chain recombines TRBV12-3 or TRBV12-4 with TRBJ2-2, with TRBD2 matching over 8 bases. This CDR3 comprises 15 residues. With V trimmed by 11 bases and J by 2 bases, 10 bases remained unmatched. The CDR3: CALPRAGGNTGELFF. CDR3 in DNA: TGTGCCCTCCCCCGCGCGGGAGGAAACACCGGGGAGCTGTTTTTT.